Below, 8 T cell receptor beta chains from the same sample are listed, as sequenced in a study of blood T cell repertoires in COVID-19. Assay: immunoSEQ multiplex PCR; the TCRdb copy retains only in-frame clones and omits some. The sample holds 410,000 or so clones, around 91% seen once. The material sequenced was peripheral blood. The receptor set was obtained from a woman in her 40s with COVID-19, enrolled during active disease.

V usage is TRBV30 and J usage is TRBJ1-5, with 10 bases identical to TRBD1. V gave up 2 bases and J gave up 6 bases; unmatched junction bases: 7. Germline V gene sequence: CDR1 GTSNPN, CDR2 SVGIG (reference sequence). The CDR3 is 15 residues long. The CDR3 protein is CAWSKDRGIGQPQHF. CDR3 nucleotide sequence: TGTGCCTGGAGTAAGGACAGGGGGATAGGTCAGCCCCAGCATTTT.

The CDR3 DNA reads as TGTGCCAGCACCCACGGGGAGAGCGGGGAGCAGTACTTC. Translated: CASTHGESGEQYF. The chain uses TRBV6-5 and TRBJ2-7; tentative D call: TRBD2 (6 bases). V was pared by 7 bases and J by 7 bases, with 17 bases between. There are 13 residues in the CDR3. CDR1 MNHEY and CDR2 SVGAGI come from the germline V gene.

Note on this clone: The junction shows a germline mismatch at one end, possibly a read error. This specimen includes other DNA sequences encoding the same CDR3. V and J are TRBV6-4 and TRBJ2-6; tentatively, D is TRBD1 (5 bases). CDR3 length: 17 residues. Germline lookup yields CDR1 MRHNA and CDR2 SNTAGT. CDR3 sequence reads: CASSGTSTASGANVLTF. CDR3 nucleotide sequence: TGTGCCAGCAGTGGCACCTCGACAGCCTCTGGGGCTAACGTCCTGACTTTC.

The chain is built from TRBV19 and TRBJ1-5; D call uncertain. The CDR3 length is 14 residues. V lost 7 bases to trimming and J lost 3 bases, with 13 bases between them. Germline V gene sequence: CDR1 LNHDA, CDR2 SQIVND (reference sequence). The CDR3 is CASTQTSSNQPQHF. The CDR3 DNA reads TGTGCCAGTACCCAGACATCTTCCAATCAGCCCCAGCATTTT.

This clone was seen a single time. The CDR3 DNA is TGCGCCAGCAGCCGAGGACAGGTCGCGGTAGGTGGCTACACCTTC. Translated, it gives CASSRGQVAVGGYTF. The chain couples TRBV4-3 to TRBJ1-2, with TRBD1 matching over 7 bases. Germline V lookup: CDR1 LGHNA, CDR2 YSLEER. V shed 4 bases and J 7 bases; nucleotides not matched to a gene: 12. CDR3 length equals 15 residues.

The gene calls are TRBV7-9 and TRBJ1-1; D remains ambiguous. There are 13 residues in the CDR3. The ends were cut back, 5 bases at V and 0 bases at J, with 7 bases in the middle. CDR1 SEHNR and CDR2 FQNEAQ come from the germline V gene (reference sequence). This chain's CDR3 is CASSPTLNTEAFF. The CDR3 DNA reads as TGTGCCAGCAGCCCGACACTGAACACTGAAGCTTTCTTT.

The V gene is TRBV27, the J gene TRBJ1-6; tentative D call: TRBD1 (6 bases). This CDR3 spans 16 amino acids. Germline lookup yields CDR1 MNHEY and CDR2 SMNVEV (reference sequence). V lost 5 bases to trimming and J lost 9 bases, with 20 bases between them. The CDR3 nucleotides are TGTGCCAGCAGTACACTTAAAACAGGGTTGAGTTCACCCCTCCACTTT. It yields the protein CASSTLKTGLSSPLHF.

This chain uses TRBV7-9 with TRBJ2-6; 10 positions agree with TRBD1. CDR3 length: 18 amino acids. Trimming removed 0 bases from V and 0 bases from J; junction bases left unmatched: 2. Germline CDR1 SEHNR, CDR2 FQNEAQ (reference sequence). DNA of the CDR3: TGTGCCAGCAGCTTAGCCCGGACAGGGGGCTCTGGGGCCAACGTCCTGACTTTC. Protein product: CASSLARTGGSGANVLTF.